Below, 7 T cell receptor beta chains from the same sample are listed, as sequenced in a study of cytomegalovirus exposure and HLA in healthy donors. PCR used 60 Vbeta primers and 13 Jbeta primers. Sequencing used immunoSEQ multiplex PCR; TCRdb keeps in-frame clones, though not all of them. The table records about 110,000 clones, approximately 80% of them present only once. Sequenced input: PBMCs. All receptors derive from a woman in her twenties or thirties in good health and CMV-seronegative.

V usage is TRBV6-1 and J usage is TRBJ2-1; the match to TRBD2 covers 13 bases. Per the germline V gene, CDR1 is MNHNS and CDR2 is SASEGT. The ends lost 2 bases at V and 7 bases at J; junction bases unmatched: 14. This CDR3 is 19 amino acids long. DNA for the CDR3: TGTGCCAGCAGTGAAATTTCTAGTACTAGCGGGAGGGCTGATAATGAGCAGTTCTTC. Translated, it gives CASSEISSTSGRADNEQFF.

The chain employs TRBV5-1 and TRBJ2-3; D uncertain. Germline V gene data show CDR1 as SGHRS and CDR2 as YFSETQ. The CDR3 spans 14 residues. V lost 1 base and J lost 3, with 9 bases in between. The CDR3 loop reads CASSLTTRTDTQYF. The CDR3 DNA reads as TGCGCCAGCAGCTTGACCACGAGAACAGATACGCAGTATTTT.

This clone showed up just a few times. The chain recombines TRBV7-9 with TRBJ1-2, with a weak D call TRBD1 (6 bases). The CDR3 runs 12 residues. Germline assignment: CDR1 SEHNR and CDR2 FQNEAQ (reference sequence). The ends were cut back, 4 bases at V and 13 bases at J, with 16 bases in the middle. The CDR3 DNA is TGTGCCAGCAGCTCAGAAACAGGGCCTGGCACCTTC. Amino acids: CASSSETGPGTF.

V is TRBV2 and J is TRBJ1-2, with 10 bases aligning to TRBD1. This CDR3 has 14 residues. Trimming at V came to 9 bases and at J to 7 bases, leaving 11 bases not matched to a gene. CDR1 SNHLY and CDR2 FYNNEI come from the germline V gene. The DNA of the CDR3 is TGTGCCAGTTGCCATGGACAGGGGGTTTGTGGCTACACCTTC. It specifies CASCHGQGVCGYTF.

This chain connects TRBV5-1 to TRBJ2-7; D ambiguous. The CDR3 sequence is 17 residues long. Germline loops: CDR1 SGHRS, CDR2 YFSETQ. The V end lost 0 bases, the J end lost 0 bases, and 16 bases lay between the germline ends. The CDR3 nucleotides are TGCGCCAGCAGCTTGGCCGTTAGTCCGGTGAGCTCCTACGAGCAGTACTTC. Encoded protein: CASSLAVSPVSSYEQYF.

This clone is a singleton in its sample. The V call is TRBV5-1, the J call TRBJ2-3; 9 bases agree with TRBD2. J gave up 2 bases and V 0 bases, and 4 bases lay outside the gene matches. The CDR3 consists of 16 residues. Germline CDR1 reads SGHRS; CDR2 reads YFSETQ. The CDR3 reads CASSLVGGGATDTQYF. The CDR3 DNA reads TGCGCCAGCAGCTTGGTTGGCGGGGGGGCCACAGATACGCAGTATTTT.

V usage is TRBV11-2 and J usage is TRBJ2-1; 10 bases align to TRBD1. Trimming took 1 base from V and 9 from J; bases not matched to a gene: 6. Germline V gene data show CDR1 as SGHAT and CDR2 as FQNNGV. The CDR3 sequence is 15 residues long. CDR3: CASSLVLGQGFEQFF. CDR3 coding DNA: TGTGCCAGCAGCTTAGTTTTGGGACAGGGGTTTGAGCAGTTCTTC.